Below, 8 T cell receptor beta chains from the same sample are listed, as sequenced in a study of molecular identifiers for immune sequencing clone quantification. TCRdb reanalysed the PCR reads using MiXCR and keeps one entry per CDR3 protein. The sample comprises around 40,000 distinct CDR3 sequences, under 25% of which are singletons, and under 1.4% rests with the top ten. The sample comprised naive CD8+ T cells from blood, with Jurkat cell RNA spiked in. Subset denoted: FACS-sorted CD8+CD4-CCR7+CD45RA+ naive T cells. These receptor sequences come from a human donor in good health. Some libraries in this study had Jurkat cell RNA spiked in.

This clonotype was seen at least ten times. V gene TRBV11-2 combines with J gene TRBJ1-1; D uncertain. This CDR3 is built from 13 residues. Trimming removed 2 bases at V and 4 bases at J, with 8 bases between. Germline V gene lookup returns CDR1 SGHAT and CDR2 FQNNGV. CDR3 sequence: CASSLTSGTEAFF. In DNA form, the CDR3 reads TGTGCCAGCAGCTTAACGAGTGGCACTGAAGCTTTCTTT.

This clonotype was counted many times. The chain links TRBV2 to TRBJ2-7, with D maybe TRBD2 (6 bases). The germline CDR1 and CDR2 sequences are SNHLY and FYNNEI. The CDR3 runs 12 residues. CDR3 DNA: TGTGCGGCCGGAGGGCCCCCGAACGAGCAGTACTTC. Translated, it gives CAAGGPPNEQYF. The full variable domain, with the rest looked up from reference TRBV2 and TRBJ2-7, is EPEVTQTPSHQVTQMGQEVILRCVPISNHLYFYWYRQILGQKVEFLVSFYNNEISEKSEIFDDQFSVERPDGSNFTLKIRSTKLEDSAMYFCAAGGPPNEQYFGPGTRLTVT.

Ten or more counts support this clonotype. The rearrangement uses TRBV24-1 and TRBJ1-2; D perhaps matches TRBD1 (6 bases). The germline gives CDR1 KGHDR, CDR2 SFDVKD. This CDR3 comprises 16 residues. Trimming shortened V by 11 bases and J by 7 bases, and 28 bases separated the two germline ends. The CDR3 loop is CAINPGTSNPGAGYTF. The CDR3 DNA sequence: TGTGCCATCAACCCCGGGACAAGCAACCCCGGTGCTGGCTACACCTTC.

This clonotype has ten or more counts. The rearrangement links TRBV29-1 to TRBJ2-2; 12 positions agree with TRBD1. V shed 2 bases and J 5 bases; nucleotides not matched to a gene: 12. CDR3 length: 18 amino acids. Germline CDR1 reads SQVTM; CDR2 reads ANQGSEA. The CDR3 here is CSVETTGTGGFGTGELFF. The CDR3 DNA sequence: TGCAGCGTTGAAACGACCGGGACAGGGGGCTTCGGAACCGGGGAGCTGTTTTTT.

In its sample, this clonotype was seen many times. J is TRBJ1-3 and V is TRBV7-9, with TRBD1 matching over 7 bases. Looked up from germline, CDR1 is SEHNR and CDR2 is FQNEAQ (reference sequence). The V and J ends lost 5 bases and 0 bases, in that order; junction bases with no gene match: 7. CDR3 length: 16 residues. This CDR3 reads CASSGQDKPSGNTIYF. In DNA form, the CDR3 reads TGTGCCAGCAGCGGACAGGACAAGCCCTCTGGAAACACCATATATTTT.

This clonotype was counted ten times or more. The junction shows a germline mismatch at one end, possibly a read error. The CDR3 region is CASSFSVAGLNAEAFF. Written as DNA, the CDR3 is TGTGCCAGCAGTTTTAGCGTCGCGGGGCTGAACGCTGAAGCTTTCTTT. The chain recombines TRBV28 with TRBJ1-1, with D maybe TRBD1 (5 bases). Germline values: CDR1 MDHEN, CDR2 SYDVKM. The CDR3 runs 16 residues.

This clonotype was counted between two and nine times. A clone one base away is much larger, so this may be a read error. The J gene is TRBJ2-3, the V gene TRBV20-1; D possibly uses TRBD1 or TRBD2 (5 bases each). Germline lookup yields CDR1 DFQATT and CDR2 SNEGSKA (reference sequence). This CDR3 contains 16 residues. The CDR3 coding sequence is TGCGGTGCTAGCTTTAGTAGGGGACGGCTAGAAGATACGCAGTATTTT. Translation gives CGASFSRGRLEDTQYF.

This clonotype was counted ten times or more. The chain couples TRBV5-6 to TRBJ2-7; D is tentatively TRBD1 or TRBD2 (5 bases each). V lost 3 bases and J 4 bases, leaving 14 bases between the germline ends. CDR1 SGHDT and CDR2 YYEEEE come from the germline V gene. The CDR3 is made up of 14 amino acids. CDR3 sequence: CASSSSGTVYEQYF. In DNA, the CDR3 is TGTGCCAGCAGCTCCTCCGGGACGGTATACGAGCAGTACTTC.